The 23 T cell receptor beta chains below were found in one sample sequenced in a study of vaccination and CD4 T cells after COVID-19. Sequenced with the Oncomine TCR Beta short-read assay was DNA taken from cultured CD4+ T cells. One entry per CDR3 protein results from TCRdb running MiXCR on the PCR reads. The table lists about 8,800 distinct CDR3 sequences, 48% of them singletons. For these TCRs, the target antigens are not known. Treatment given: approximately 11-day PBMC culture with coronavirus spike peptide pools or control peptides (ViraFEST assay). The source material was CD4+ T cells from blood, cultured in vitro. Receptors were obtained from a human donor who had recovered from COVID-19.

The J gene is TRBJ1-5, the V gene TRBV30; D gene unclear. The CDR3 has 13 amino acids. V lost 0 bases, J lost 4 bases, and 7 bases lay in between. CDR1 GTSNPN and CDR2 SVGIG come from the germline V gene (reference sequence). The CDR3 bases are TGTGCCTGGAGTGTAGACGGAAATCAGCCCCAGCATTTT. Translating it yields CAWSVDGNQPQHF.

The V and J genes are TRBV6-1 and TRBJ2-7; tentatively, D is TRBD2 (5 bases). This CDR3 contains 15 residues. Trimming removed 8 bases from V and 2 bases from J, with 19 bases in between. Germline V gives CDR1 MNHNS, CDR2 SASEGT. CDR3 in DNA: TGTGCCAGCCCCCCCGAATTGACGGGGACCTACGAGCAGTACTTC. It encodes CASPPELTGTYEQYF.

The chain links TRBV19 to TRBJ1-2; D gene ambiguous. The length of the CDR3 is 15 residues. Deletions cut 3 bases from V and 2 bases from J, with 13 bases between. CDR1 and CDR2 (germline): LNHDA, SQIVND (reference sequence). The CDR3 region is CASSMALSINYGYTF. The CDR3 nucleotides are TGTGCCAGTAGTATGGCCCTATCAATCAACTATGGCTACACCTTC.

This chain's CDR3 is CASTAGTTPGQGIYEQFF. Here the CDR3 DNA reads TGCGCCAGCACAGCCGGCACTACCCCGGGACAGGGAATCTATGAGCAGTTCTTC. The chain joins TRBV10-2 to TRBJ2-1; TRBD1 matches 9 bases. The germline gives CDR1 WSHSY, CDR2 SAAADI. V trimming: 7 bases; J trimming: 8 bases; junction bases outside the gene matches: 21. This CDR3 region has 18 residues.

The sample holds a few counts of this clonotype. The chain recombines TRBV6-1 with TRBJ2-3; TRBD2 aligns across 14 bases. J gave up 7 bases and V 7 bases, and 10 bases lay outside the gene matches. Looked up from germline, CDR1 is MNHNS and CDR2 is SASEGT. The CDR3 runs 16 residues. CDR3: CASTQGTSGSGYTQYF. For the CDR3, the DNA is TGTGCCAGCACTCAAGGGACTAGCGGGAGTGGTTATACGCAGTATTTT.

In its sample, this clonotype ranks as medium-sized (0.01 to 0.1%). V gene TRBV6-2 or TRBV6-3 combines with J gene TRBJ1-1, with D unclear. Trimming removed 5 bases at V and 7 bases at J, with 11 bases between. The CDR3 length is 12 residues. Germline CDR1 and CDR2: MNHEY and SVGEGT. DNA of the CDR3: TGTGCCAGCAGTCAACCGCAGAGTGAAGCTTTCTTT. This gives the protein CASSQPQSEAFF.

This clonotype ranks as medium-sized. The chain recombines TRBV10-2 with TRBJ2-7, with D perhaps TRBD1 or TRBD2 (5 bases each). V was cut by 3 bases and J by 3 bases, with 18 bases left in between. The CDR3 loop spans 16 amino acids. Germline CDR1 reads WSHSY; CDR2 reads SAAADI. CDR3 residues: CASSEAGIWGNYEQYF. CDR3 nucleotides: TGCGCCAGCAGTGAAGCCGGAATATGGGGGAACTACGAGCAGTACTTC.

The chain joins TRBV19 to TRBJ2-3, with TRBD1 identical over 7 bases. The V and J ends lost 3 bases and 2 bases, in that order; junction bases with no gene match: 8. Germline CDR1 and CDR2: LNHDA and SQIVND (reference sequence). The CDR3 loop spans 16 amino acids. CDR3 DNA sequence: TGTGCCAGTAGTATCACCGCCGGGACAGCCACAGATACGCAGTATTTT. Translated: CASSITAGTATDTQYF.

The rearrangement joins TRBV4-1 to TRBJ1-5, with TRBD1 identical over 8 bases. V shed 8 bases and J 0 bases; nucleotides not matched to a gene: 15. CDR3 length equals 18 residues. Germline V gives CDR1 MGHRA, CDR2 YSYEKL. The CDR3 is CASGTRDRKRYSNQPQHF. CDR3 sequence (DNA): TGCGCCAGCGGCACTCGGGACAGGAAAAGATATAGCAATCAGCCCCAGCATTTT.

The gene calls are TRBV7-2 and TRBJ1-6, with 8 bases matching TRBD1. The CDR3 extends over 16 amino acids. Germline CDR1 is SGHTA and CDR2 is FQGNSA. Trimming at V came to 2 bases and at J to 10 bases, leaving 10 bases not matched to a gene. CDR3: CASSLLGTGGRSPLHF. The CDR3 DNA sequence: TGTGCCAGCAGCTTACTGGGAACAGGGGGAAGGTCACCCCTCCACTTT. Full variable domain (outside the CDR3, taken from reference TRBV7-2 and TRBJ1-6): GAGVSQSPSNKVTEKGKDVELRCDPISGHTALYWYRQSLGQGLEFLIYFQGNSAPDKSGLPSDRFSAERTGGSVSTLTIQRTQQEDSAVYLCASSLLGTGGRSPLHFGNGTRLTVT.

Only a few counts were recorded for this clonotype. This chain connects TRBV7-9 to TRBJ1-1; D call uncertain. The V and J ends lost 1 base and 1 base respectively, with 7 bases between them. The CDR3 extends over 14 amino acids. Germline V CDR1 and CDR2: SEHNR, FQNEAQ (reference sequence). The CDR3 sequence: CASSLGYKNTEAFF. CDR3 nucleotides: TGTGCCAGCAGCTTAGGTTATAAGAACACTGAAGCTTTCTTT.

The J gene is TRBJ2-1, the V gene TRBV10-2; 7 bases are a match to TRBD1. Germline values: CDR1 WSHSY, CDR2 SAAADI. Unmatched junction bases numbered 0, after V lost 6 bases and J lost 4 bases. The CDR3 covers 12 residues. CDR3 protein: CASRGQYNEQFF. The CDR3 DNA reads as TGCGCCAGCAGGGGACAGTACAATGAGCAGTTCTTC.

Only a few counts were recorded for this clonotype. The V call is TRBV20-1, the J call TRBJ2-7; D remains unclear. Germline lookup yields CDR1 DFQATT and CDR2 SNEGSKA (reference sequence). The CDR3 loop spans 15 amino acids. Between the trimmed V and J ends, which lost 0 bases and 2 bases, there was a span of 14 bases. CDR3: CSARDSGTRTYEQYF. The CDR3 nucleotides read TGCAGTGCTAGAGATTCTGGCACACGAACCTACGAGCAGTACTTC.

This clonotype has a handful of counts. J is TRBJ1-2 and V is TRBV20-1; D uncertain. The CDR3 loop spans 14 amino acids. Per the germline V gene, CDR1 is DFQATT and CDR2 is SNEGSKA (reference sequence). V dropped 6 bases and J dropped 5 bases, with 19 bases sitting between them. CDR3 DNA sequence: TGCAGTGCCCCTCAGTTGGCAAGAATATATGGCTACACCTTC. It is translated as CSAPQLARIYGYTF.

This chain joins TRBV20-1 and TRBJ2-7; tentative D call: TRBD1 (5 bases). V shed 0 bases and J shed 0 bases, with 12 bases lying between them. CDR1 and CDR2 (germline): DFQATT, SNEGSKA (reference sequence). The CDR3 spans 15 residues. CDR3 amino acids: CSARDSRQSSYEQYF. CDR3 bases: TGCAGTGCTAGAGATTCGCGACAGAGCTCCTACGAGCAGTACTTC.

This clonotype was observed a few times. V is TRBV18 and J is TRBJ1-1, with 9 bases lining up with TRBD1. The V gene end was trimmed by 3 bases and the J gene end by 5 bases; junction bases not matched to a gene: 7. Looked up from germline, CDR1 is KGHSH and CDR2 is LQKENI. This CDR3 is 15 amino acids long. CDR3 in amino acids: CASSPVTGGWTEAFF. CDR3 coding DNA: TGTGCCAGCTCACCCGTAACAGGGGGCTGGACTGAAGCTTTCTTT.

CDR3 in DNA: TGCAGTGCCATAGAGGGGATGGGAGGCTACACCTTC. It specifies CSAIEGMGGYTF. The genes are TRBV20-1 and TRBJ1-2; tentative D call: TRBD1 (5 bases). Trimming shortened V by 6 bases and J by 8 bases, and 16 bases separated the two germline ends. The V gene's germline CDR1 is DFQATT and CDR2 SNEGSKA (reference sequence). CDR3 length: 12 amino acids.

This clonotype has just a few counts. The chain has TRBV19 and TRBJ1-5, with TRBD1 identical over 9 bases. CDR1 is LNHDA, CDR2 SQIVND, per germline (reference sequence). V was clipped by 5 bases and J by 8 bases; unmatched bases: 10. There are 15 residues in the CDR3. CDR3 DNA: TGTGCCAGTAGTCGGATGGACAGGGGCCCTAAGCCCCAGCATTTT. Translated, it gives CASSRMDRGPKPQHF. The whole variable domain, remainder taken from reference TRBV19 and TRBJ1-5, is DGGITQSPKYLFRKEGQNVTLSCEQNLNHDAMYWYRQDPGQGLRLIYYSQIVNDFQKGDIAEGYSVSREKKESFPLTVTSAQKNPTAFYLCASSRMDRGPKPQHFGDGTRLSIL.

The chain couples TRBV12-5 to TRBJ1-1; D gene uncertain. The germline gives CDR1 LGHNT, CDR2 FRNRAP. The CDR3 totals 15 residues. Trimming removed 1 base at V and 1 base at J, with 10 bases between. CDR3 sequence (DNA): TGTGCTAGTGGTTTGGGGTTAAGCGGGAACACTGAAGCTTTCTTT. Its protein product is CASGLGLSGNTEAFF.

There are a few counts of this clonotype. The DNA of the CDR3 is TGTGCCAGCAGCTTGAGGAGGGGGCAGGGAACAGATACGCAGTATTTT. This gives the protein CASSLRRGQGTDTQYF. This rearrangement joins TRBV7-9 to TRBJ2-3, with D tentatively TRBD1 (7 bases). Germline CDR1 and CDR2: SEHNR and FQNEAQ (reference sequence). The CDR3 has 16 amino acids. Trimming shortened V by 3 bases and J by 3 bases, and 16 bases separated the two germline ends.

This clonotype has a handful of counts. CDR3 DNA sequence: TGCAGTGCTAGCCGGGGGAGCCCCTACGAGCAGTACTTC. Protein: CSASRGSPYEQYF. The chain recombines TRBV20-1 with TRBJ2-7; the D gene is possibly TRBD2 (6 bases). Germline V gene sequence: CDR1 DFQATT, CDR2 SNEGSKA (reference sequence). CDR3 length: 13 residues. V gave up 3 bases and J gave up 2 bases, with 11 bases separating them.

The CDR3 DNA follows: TGTGCCAGCAGTGTCGATAAGGGCGAGACCCAGTACTTC. Translated: CASSVDKGETQYF. This chain connects TRBV2 to TRBJ2-5, with no clear D. V dropped 4 bases and J dropped 5 bases, with 11 bases sitting between them. The CDR3 is 13 residues long. From germline, CDR1 is SNHLY and CDR2 FYNNEI.

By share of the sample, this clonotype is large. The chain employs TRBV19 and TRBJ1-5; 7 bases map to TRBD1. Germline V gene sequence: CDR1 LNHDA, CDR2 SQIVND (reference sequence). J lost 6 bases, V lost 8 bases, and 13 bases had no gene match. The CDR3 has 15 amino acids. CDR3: CASQPGPGGGQPQHF. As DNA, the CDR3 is TGTGCCAGTCAGCCGGGGCCAGGGGGGGGTCAGCCCCAGCATTTT.